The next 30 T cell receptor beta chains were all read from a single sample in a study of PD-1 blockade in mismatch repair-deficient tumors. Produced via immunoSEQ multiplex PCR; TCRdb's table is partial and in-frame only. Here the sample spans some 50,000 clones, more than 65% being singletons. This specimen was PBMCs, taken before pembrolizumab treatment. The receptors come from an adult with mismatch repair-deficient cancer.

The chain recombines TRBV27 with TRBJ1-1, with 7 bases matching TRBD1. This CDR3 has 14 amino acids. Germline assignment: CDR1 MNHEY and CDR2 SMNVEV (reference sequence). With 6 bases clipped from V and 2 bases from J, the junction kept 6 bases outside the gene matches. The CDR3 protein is CASRLGTANTEAFF. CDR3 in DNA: TGTGCCAGCAGGCTCGGGACAGCTAACACTGAAGCTTTCTTT.

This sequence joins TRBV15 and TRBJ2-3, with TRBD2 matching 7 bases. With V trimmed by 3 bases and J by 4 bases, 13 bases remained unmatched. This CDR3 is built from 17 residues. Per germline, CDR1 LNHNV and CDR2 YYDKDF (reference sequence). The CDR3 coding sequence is TGTGCCACCAGCAGTGCCAGGAGGGAGGGCAAGGCAGATACGCAGTATTTT. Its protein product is CATSSARREGKADTQYF.

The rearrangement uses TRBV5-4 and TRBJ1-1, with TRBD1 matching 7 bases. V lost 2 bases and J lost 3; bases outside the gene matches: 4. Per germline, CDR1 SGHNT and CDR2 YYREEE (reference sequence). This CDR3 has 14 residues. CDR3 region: CASSLPTGDTEAFF. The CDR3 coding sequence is TGTGCCAGCAGCTTACCAACAGGGGACACTGAAGCTTTCTTT.

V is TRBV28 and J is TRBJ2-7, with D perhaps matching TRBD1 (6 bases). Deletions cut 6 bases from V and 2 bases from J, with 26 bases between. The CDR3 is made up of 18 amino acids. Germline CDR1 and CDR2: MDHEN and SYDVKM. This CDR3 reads CASREDSLITHRTYEQYF. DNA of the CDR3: TGTGCCAGCAGGGAGGACAGTTTAATAACACACCGCACCTACGAGCAGTACTTC.

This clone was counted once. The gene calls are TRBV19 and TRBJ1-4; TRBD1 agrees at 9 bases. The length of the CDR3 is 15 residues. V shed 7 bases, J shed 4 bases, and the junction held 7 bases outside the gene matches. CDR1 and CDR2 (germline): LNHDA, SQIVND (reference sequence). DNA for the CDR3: TGTGCCAGTAACAGCCGACAGGGGGTTAATGAAAAACTGTTTTTT. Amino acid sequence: CASNSRQGVNEKLFF.

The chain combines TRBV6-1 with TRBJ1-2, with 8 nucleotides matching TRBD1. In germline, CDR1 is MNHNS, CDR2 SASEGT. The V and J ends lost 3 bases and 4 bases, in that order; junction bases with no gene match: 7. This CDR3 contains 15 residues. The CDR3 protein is CASSDPGQGSYGYTF. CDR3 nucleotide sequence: TGTGCCAGCAGTGACCCCGGACAGGGAAGCTATGGCTACACCTTC.

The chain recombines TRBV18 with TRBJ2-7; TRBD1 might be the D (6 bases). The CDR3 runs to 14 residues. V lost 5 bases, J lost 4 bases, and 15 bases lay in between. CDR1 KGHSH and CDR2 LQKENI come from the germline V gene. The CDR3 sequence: CASSSRGANYEQYF. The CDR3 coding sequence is TGTGCCAGCTCATCCAGGGGTGCCAATTACGAGCAGTACTTC.

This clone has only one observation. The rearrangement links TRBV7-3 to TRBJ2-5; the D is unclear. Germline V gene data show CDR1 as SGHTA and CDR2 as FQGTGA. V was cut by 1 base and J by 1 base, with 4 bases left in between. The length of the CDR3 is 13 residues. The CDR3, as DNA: TGTGCCAGCAGCTTAAGTGGCCAAGAGACCCAGTACTTC. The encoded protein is CASSLSGQETQYF.

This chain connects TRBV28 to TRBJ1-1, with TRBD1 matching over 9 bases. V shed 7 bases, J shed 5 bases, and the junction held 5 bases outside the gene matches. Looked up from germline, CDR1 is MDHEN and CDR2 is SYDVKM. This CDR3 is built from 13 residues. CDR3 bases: TGTGCCAGCATCGACAGGGGGAGGACTGAAGCTTTCTTT. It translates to CASIDRGRTEAFF.

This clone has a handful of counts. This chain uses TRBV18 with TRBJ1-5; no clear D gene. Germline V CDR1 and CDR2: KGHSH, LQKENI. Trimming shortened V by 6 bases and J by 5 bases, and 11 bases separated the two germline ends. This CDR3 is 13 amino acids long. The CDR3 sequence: CASSAGSDQPQHF. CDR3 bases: TGTGCCAGCTCCGCGGGGTCGGATCAGCCCCAGCATTTT.

CDR3 residues: CASSIRQGKNTEAFF. CDR3 nucleotides: TGTGCCAGTAGTATACGACAGGGAAAAAACACTGAAGCTTTCTTT. The genes are TRBV19 and TRBJ1-1, with 7 bases aligning to TRBD1. Per germline, CDR1 LNHDA and CDR2 SQIVND (reference sequence). CDR3 length: 15 residues. After removal of 2 bases from V and 2 bases from J, the junction contained 5 bases not matched to a gene.

The CDR3 DNA sequence: TGTGCCAGCAGTGAGCGGGAGGTCCCCTACAATGAGCAGTTCTTC. The encoded protein is CASSEREVPYNEQFF. The chain links TRBV7-8 to TRBJ2-1, with 9 bases fitting TRBD2. This CDR3 is 15 amino acids long. Germline V gene sequence: CDR1 SGHVS, CDR2 FQNEAQ. Trimming at V came to 6 bases and at J to 2 bases, leaving 5 bases not matched to a gene.

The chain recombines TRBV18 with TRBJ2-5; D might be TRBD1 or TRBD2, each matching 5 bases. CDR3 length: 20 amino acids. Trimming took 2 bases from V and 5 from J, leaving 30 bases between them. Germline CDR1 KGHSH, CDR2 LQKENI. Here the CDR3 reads CASSPDTPGRGVWVAETQYF. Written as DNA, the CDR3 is TGTGCCAGCTCACCAGATACTCCGGGACGAGGGGTGTGGGTCGCGGAGACCCAGTACTTC. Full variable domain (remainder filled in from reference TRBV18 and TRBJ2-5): NAGVMQNPRHLVRRRGQEARLRCSPMKGHSHVYWYRQLPEEGLKFMVYLQKENIIDESGMPKERFSAEFPKEGPSILRIQQVVRGDSAAYFCASSPDTPGRGVWVAETQYFGPGTRLLVL.

The chain's CDR3 is CASSLASGREQYF. The CDR3 nucleotides are TGTGCCAGCAGTTTGGCTAGCGGGAGGGAGCAGTACTTC. The chain couples TRBV27 to TRBJ2-7; 11 nucleotides align to TRBD2. Germline V gene data show CDR1 as MNHEY and CDR2 as SMNVEV (reference sequence). V lost 3 bases and J lost 7; bases outside the gene matches: 2. The CDR3 sequence is 13 residues long.

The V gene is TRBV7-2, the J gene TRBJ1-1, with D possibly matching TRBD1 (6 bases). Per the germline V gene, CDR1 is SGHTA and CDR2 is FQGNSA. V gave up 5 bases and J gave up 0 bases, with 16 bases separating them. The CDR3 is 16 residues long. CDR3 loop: CASSPRDISLNTEAFF. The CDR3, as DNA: TGTGCCAGCAGCCCTAGGGACATTTCTTTGAACACTGAAGCTTTCTTT.

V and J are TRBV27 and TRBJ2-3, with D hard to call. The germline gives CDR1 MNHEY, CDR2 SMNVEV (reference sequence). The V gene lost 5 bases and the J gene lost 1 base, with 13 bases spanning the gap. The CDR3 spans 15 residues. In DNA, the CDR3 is TGTGCCAGCAGTCGCCAGTCAATGGGCACAGATACGCAGTATTTT. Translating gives CASSRQSMGTDTQYF.

The chain's CDR3 is CASSFRGPFFGGELFF. CDR3 in DNA: TGTGCCAGCAGTTTTAGGGGGCCTTTCTTCGGCGGGGAGCTGTTTTTT. The chain uses TRBV27 and TRBJ2-2; 7 nucleotides line up with TRBD1. The germline gives CDR1 MNHEY, CDR2 SMNVEV (reference sequence). CDR3 length equals 16 residues. J was trimmed by 7 bases and V by 3 bases; bases with no gene match: 11.

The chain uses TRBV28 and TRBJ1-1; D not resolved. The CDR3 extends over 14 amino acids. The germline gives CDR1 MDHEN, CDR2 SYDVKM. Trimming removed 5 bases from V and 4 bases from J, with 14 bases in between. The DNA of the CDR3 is TGTGCCAGCAGTCTGCCCCGGAGAGGCACTGAAGCTTTCTTT. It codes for CASSLPRRGTEAFF. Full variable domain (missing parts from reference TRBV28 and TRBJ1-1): DVKVTQSSRYLVKRTGEKVFLECVQDMDHENMFWYRQDPGLGLRLIYFSYDVKMKEKGDIPEGYSVSREKKERFSLILESASTNQTSMYLCASSLPRRGTEAFFGQGTRLTVV.

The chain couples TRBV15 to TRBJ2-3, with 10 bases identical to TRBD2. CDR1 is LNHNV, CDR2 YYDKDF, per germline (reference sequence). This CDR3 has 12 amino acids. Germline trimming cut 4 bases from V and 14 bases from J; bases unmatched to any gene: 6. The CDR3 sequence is CATSKQLAGRYF. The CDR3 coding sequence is TGTGCCACCAGCAAACAACTAGCGGGAAGGTATTTT.

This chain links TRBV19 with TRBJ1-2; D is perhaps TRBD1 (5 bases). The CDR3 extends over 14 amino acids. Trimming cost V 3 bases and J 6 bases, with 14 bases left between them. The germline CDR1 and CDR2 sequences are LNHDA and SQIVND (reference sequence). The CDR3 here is CASSIQGGLDGYTF. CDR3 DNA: TGTGCCAGTAGTATCCAGGGCGGGTTGGATGGCTACACCTTC.

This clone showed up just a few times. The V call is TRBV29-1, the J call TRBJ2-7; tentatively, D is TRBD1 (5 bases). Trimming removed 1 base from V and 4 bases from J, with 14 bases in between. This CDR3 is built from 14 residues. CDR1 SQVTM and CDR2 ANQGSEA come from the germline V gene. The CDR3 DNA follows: TGCAGCGTTGAAGTCACAGGTGAAGGATACGAGCAGTACTTC. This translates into CSVEVTGEGYEQYF.

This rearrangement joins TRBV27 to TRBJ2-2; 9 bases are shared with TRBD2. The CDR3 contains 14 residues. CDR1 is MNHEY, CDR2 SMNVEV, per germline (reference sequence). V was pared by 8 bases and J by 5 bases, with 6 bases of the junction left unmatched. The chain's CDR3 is CASGGRVGTGELFF. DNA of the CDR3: TGTGCCAGCGGCGGGAGGGTAGGGACCGGGGAGCTGTTTTTT.

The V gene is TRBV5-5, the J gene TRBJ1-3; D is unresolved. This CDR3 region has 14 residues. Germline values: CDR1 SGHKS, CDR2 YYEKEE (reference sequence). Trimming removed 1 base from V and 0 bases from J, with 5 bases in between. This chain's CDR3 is CASSLRVSGNTIYF. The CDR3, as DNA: TGTGCCAGCAGCTTGAGAGTCTCTGGAAACACCATATATTTT.

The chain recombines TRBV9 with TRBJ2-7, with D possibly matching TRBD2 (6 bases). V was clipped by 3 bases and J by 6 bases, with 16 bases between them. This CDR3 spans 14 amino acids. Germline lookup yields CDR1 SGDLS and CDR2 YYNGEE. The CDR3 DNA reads TGTGCCAGCAGCGCCGGGACGGACTACGGCGAGCAGTACTTC. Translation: CASSAGTDYGEQYF.

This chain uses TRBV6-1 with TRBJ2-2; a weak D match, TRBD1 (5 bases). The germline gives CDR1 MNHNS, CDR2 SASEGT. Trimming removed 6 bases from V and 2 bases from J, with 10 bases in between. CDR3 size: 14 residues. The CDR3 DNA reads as TGTGCCAGCAGCGGACAACTAAACACCGGGGAGCTGTTTTTT. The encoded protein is CASSGQLNTGELFF.

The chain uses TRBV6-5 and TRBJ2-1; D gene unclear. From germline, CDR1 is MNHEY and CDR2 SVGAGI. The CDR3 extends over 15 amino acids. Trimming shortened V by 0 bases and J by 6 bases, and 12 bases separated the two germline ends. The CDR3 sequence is CASSYSAKSSNEQFF. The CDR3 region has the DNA TGTGCCAGCAGTTACTCCGCCAAAAGTAGCAATGAGCAGTTCTTC.

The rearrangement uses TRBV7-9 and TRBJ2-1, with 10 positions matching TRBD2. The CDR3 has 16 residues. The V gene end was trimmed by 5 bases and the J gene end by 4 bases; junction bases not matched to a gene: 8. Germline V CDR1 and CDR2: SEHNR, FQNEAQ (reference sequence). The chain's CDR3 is CASSTKGLAEYNEQFF. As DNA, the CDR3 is TGTGCCAGCAGCACAAAAGGACTAGCGGAGTACAATGAGCAGTTCTTC.

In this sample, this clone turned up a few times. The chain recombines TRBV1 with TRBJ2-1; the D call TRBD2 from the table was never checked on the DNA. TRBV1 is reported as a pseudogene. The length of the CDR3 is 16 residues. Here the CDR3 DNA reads TGCACCAGCAGCACTTCAGCTAGCGGGAAAGACAATGAGCAGTTCTTC. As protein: CTSSTSASGKDNEQFF.

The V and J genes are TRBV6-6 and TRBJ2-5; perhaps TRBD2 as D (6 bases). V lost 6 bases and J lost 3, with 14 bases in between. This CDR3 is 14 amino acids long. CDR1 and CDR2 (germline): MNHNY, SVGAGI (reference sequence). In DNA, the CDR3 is TGTGCCAGCAGCAGGCCACCGGGAGAAGAGACCCAGTACTTC. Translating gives CASSRPPGEETQYF.

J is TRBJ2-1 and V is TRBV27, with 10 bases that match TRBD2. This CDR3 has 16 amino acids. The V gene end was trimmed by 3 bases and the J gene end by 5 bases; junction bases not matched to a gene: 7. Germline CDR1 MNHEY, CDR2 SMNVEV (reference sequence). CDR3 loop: CASSFQAGGPNNEQFF. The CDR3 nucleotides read TGTGCCAGCAGTTTTCAAGCGGGAGGGCCGAACAATGAGCAGTTCTTC.